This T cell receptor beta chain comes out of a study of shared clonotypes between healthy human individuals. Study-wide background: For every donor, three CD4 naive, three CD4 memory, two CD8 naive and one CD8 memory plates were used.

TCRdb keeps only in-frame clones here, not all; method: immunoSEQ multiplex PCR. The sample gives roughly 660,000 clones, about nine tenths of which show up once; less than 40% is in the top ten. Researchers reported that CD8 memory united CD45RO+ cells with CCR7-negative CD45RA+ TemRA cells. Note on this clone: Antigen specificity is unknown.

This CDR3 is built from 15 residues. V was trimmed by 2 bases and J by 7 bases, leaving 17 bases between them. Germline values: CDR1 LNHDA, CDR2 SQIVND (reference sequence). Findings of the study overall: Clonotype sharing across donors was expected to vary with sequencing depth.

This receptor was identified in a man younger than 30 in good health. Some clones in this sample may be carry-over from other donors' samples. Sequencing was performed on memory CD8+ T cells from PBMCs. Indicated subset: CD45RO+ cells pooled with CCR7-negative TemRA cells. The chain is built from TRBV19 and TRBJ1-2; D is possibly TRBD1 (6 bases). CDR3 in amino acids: CASSINPTGTGGYTF. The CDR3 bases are TGTGCCAGTAGTATAAACCCGACAGGTACCGGTGGCTACACCTTC. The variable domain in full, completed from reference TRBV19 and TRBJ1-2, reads DGGITQSPKYLFRKEGQNVTLSCEQNLNHDAMYWYRQDPGQGLRLIYYSQIVNDFQKGDIAEGYSVSREKKESFPLTVTSAQKNPTAFYLCASSINPTGTGGYTFGSGTRLTVV.